One sample yielded the 2 T cell receptor beta chains listed below, sequenced in a study of T-cell memory formation after mild COVID-19. TCRdb redid the calling of the 5' RACE reads with MiXCR, one entry per CDR3 protein. The data contain roughly 160,000 distinct CDR3 sequences, 10% to 15% of them singletons. Material: PBMCs or a T cell subset sorted from them (not recorded which). The receptors come from a man aged 18 to 30 who had mild COVID-19 (a few samples of this study predate the infection). Cell type and time point are not known.

The chain carries TRBV23-1 and TRBJ2-5; D is undetermined. TRBV23-1 has ORF status, its function being uncertain. CDR3 size: 13 residues. V was clipped by 4 bases and J by 5 bases, with 11 bases between them. The CDR3 DNA reads as TGCGCCAGCAGTCCCCCAGTCTTGGAGACCCAGTACTTC. Translated: CASSPPVLETQYF.

This clonotype appeared a few times. The rearrangement joins TRBV5-1 to TRBJ1-6; D uncertain. The V and J ends lost 2 bases and 0 bases respectively, with 6 bases between them. This CDR3 is built from 15 residues. Germline V gene lookup returns CDR1 SGHRS and CDR2 YFSETQ. CDR3 protein: CASSFVSSYNSPLHF. The CDR3 DNA sequence: TGCGCCAGCAGCTTCGTGAGCTCCTATAATTCACCCCTCCACTTT. Combining the CDR3 with reference TRBV5-1 and TRBJ1-6 gives the whole variable domain KAGVTQTPRYLIKTRGQQVTLSCSPISGHRSVSWYQQTPGQGLQFLFEYFSETQRNKGNFPGRFSGRQFSNSRSEMNVSTLELGDSALYLCASSFVSSYNSPLHFGNGTRLTVT.